This entry features one TCR beta chain sequence. Its target is unknown. This sample is part of a study of T cell repertoires in cytomegalovirus infection. Study-wide results and limits: The ex vivo response was dominated by HLA-C-restricted CMV-specific TCR beta clonotypes.

TCRdb independently ran MiXCR on the reads; one entry per CDR3 protein. The data show roughly 920,000 distinct CDR3 sequences, with roughly 30% seen just once and roughly 13% held by the top ten. V trimming: 2 bases; J trimming: 5 bases; junction bases outside the gene matches: 6. This CDR3 is 15 amino acids long. Germline V gene data show CDR1 as SGHRS and CDR2 as YFSETQ. V usage is TRBV5-1 and J usage is TRBJ2-2, with TRBD1 matching over 7 bases. The source is a human donor in good health (CMV status not recorded). Some clones in this sample may be carry-over from other donors' samples. Sequenced material: cultured CD8+ T cells from PBMCs, taken from culture after CMV antigen stimulation. The CDR3 sequence: CASSFRQGETGELFF. The CDR3 DNA reads as TGCGCCAGCAGCTTTCGGCAGGGGGAGACCGGGGAGCTGTTTTTT. The full variable domain, rest sourced from reference TRBV5-1 and TRBJ2-2, is KAGVTQTPRYLIKTRGQQVTLSCSPISGHRSVSWYQQTPGQGLQFLFEYFSETQRNKGNFPGRFSGRQFSNSRSEMNVSTLELGDSALYLCASSFRQGETGELFFGEGSRLTVL.